This T cell receptor beta chain was sequenced for a study of OX40 agonist ivuxolimab in advanced cancers. By sample fraction, this clone is medium-sized. As yet, its antigen is unknown. Trimming cost V 0 bases and J 4 bases, with 7 bases left between them. Looked up from germline, CDR1 is SGHRS and CDR2 is YFSETQ. This CDR3 has 13 residues. Sequencing was performed with immunoSEQ multiplex PCR; in TCRdb, only in-frame clones are kept and a portion is missing. The sample holds over 70,000 clones, roughly 78% seen once. Enrollment shut out patients with autoimmune disease history or systemic immunosuppression. The study, taken as a whole, reports: Dose levels from 0.1 to 3.0 mg/kg saw CD4+ and CD8+ blood T cells expand clonally by week 6. Among T cells, CD8+ cells averaged more expanded clones than CD4+ cells. Some patients without response likewise showed low normalized clonal expansion.

This TCR was sampled from an adult with an advanced solid tumor such as melanoma, head and neck, liver or kidney cancer. The chain carries TRBV5-1 and TRBJ1-2, with D uncertain. The sequences come from CD4+ or CD8+ T cells sorted from blood, collected in a trial of the OX40 agonist ivuxolimab. The CDR3: CASSLGESYGYTF. In DNA form, the CDR3 reads TGCGCCAGCAGCTTGGGGGAGTCCTATGGCTACACCTTC.